The 2 T cell receptor beta chains below come from one sample, sequenced in a study of cytomegalovirus exposure and HLA in healthy donors. The PCR had 60 Vbeta and 13 Jbeta primers. Sequencing was performed with immunoSEQ multiplex PCR; in TCRdb, only in-frame clones are kept and a portion is missing. The data contain 100,000 to 150,000 clones, around three quarters of them singletons. Sequencing was done on a sample of PBMCs. Every receptor here comes from a woman in her fifties or sixties in good health and CMV-seronegative.

The chain couples TRBV9 to TRBJ1-3, with a weak D call TRBD1 (6 bases). CDR1 is SGDLS and CDR2 is YYNGEE in the germline V gene. This CDR3 has 15 residues. The V end lost 4 bases, the J end lost 4 bases, and 15 bases lay between the germline ends. The CDR3 sequence is CASSPRGGPGNTIYF. DNA for the CDR3: TGTGCCAGCAGCCCTCGGGGGGGGCCCGGAAACACCATATATTTT.

In this sample, this clone turned up once. This sample also contains other DNA sequences that code for the same CDR3. The chain employs TRBV9 and TRBJ2-6; D is unresolved. The CDR3 runs to 15 residues. V shed 4 bases and J shed 0 bases, with 8 bases lying between them. CDR1 and CDR2 (germline): SGDLS, YYNGEE. The CDR3 DNA is TGTGCCAGCAGCCTAACCGGCTCTGGGGCCAACGTCCTGACTTTC. It codes for CASSLTGSGANVLTF.